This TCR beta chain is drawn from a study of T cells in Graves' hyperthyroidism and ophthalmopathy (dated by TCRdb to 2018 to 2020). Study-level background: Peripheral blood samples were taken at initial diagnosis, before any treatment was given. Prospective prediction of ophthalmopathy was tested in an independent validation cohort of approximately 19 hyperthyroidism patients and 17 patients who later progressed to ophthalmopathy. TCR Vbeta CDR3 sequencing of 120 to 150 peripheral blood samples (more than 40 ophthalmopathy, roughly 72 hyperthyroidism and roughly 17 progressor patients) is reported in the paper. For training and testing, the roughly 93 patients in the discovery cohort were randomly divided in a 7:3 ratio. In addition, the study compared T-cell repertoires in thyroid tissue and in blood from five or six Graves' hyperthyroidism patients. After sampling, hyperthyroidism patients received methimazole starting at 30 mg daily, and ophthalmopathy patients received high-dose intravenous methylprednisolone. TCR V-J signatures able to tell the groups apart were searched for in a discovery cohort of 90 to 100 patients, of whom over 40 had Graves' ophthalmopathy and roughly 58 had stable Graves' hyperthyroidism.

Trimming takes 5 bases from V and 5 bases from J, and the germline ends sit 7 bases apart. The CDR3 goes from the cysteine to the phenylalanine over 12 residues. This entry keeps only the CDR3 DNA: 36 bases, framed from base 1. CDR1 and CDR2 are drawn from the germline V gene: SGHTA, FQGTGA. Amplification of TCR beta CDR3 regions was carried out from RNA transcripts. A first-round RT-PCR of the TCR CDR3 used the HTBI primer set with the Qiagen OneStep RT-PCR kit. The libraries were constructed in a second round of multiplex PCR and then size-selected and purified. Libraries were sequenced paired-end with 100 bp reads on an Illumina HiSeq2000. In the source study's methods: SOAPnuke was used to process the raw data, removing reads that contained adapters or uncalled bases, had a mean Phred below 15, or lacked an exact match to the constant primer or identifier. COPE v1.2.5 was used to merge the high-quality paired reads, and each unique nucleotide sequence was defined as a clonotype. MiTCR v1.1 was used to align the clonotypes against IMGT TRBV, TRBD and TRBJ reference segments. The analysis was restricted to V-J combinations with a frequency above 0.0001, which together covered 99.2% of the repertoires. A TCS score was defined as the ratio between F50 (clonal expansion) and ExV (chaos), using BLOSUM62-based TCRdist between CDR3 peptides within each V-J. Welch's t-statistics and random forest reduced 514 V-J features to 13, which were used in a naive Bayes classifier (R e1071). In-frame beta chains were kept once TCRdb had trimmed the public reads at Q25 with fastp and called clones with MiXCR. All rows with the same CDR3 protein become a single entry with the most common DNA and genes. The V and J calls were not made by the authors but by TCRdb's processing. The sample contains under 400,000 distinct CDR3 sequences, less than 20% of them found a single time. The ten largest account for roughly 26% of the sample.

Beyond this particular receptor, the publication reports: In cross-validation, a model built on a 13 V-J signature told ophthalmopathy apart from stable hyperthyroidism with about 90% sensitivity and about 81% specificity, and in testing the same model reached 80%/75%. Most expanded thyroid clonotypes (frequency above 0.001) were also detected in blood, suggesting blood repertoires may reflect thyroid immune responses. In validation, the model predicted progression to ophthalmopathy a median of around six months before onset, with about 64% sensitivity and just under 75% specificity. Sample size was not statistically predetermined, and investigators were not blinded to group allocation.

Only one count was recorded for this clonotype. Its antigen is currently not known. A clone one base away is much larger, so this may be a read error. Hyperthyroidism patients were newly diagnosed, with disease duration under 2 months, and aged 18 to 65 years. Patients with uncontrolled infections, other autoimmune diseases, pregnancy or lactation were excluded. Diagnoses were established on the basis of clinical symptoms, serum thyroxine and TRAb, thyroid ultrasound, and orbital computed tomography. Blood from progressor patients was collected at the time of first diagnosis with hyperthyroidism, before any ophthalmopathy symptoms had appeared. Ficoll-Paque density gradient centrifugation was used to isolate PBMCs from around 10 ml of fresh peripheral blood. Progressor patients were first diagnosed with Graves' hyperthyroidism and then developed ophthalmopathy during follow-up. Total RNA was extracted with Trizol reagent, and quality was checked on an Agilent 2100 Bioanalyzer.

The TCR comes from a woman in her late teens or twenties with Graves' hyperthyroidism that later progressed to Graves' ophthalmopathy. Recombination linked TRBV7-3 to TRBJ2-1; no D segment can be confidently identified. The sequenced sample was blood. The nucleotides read TGTGCCAGCAGCATGTCTAACAATGAGCAGTTCTTC. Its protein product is CASSMSNNEQFF.